A single sample is the source of the 31 T cell receptor beta chains below, sequenced in a study of chemoradiotherapy in HPV16-positive cancers (dated by TCRdb to the early 2020s). Library generation was performed with the immunoSEQ multiplex PCR assay. Sourced from immuneACCESS, this table was stored by TCRdb with only in-frame sequences that have V and J called. A share of the clones is absent; for the studies checked, an unresolved V gene accounts for under half, and the remainder has no known explanation. The sample table shows about 14,000 clones, and roughly 74% are seen once. The top ten clonotypes cover 8% to 10% of the sample. Sampling was conducted from a patient who underwent chemoradiotherapy. All receptors derive from a human donor with HPV-associated anogenital cancer.

CDR3 region: CSVELGNYEQYF. CDR3 DNA: TGCAGCGTTGAACTCGGCAACTACGAGCAGTACTTC. The chain employs TRBV29-1 and TRBJ2-7; D unresolved. V lost 2 bases to trimming and J lost 3 bases, with 8 bases between them. Germline values: CDR1 SQVTM, CDR2 ANQGSEA. The CDR3 consists of 12 residues.

This chain joins TRBV9 and TRBJ1-1; no clear D gene. CDR3 size: 14 residues. Germline V lookup: CDR1 SGDLS, CDR2 YYNGEE. Trimming stripped 3 bases from V and 1 base from J, with 10 bases between. As DNA, the CDR3 is TGTGCCAGCAGCGACCCGGCAGGGAACACTGAAGCTTTCTTT. Its protein is CASSDPAGNTEAFF.

A single count supports this clone. The chain employs TRBV6-4 and TRBJ2-1, with a weak D call TRBD1 (6 bases). Germline V CDR1 and CDR2: MRHNA, SNTAGT. The V end was cut by 3 bases, the J end by 7 bases, with 19 bases between. There are 16 residues in the CDR3. The CDR3 DNA sequence: TGTGCCAGCAGTGAAGGGCCCGGAACAGGGATGAATGAGCAGTTCTTC. This sequence encodes CASSEGPGTGMNEQFF.

The chain employs TRBV7-9 and TRBJ1-3, with TRBD1 matching 7 bases. The V gene end was trimmed by 5 bases and the J gene end by 0 bases; junction bases not matched to a gene: 13. This CDR3 region has 18 residues. Germline lookup yields CDR1 SEHNR and CDR2 FQNEAQ (reference sequence). CDR3 bases: TGTGCCAGCAGCCCAGGGGGTGAAACCCTATCCTCTGGAAACACCATATATTTT. Amino acids: CASSPGGETLSSGNTIYF.

The rearrangement joins TRBV1 to TRBJ2-6. TRBV1 is a pseudogene segment. The CDR3 length is 17 residues. CDR3 nucleotides: TGCACCAGCAGCGCGCTCCGTTTGTGCACACGGGCCAACGTCCTGACTTTC. Amino acid sequence: CTSSALRLCTRANVLTF.

The J gene is TRBJ2-1, the V gene TRBV12-5; D gene uncertain. With 7 bases removed from V and 5 bases from J, the gap between germline ends came to 15 bases. Germline values: CDR1 LGHNT, CDR2 FRNRAP. This CDR3 comprises 14 residues. The CDR3 sequence: CASANERADNEQFF. As DNA, the CDR3 is TGTGCTAGTGCCAATGAACGGGCCGACAATGAGCAGTTCTTC.

The chain joins TRBV2 to TRBJ2-5, with D tentatively TRBD2 (5 bases). The CDR3 runs 11 residues. Trimming stripped 3 bases from V and 7 bases from J, with 6 bases between. CDR1 and CDR2 (germline): SNHLY, FYNNEI. The chain's CDR3 is CASSEAGTQYF. The CDR3 bases are TGTGCCAGCAGTGAGGCGGGGACCCAGTACTTC.

The chain is built from TRBV10-2 and TRBJ1-4, with 7 bases lining up with TRBD1. The germline gives CDR1 WSHSY, CDR2 SAAADI. Trimming took 10 bases from V and 5 from J; bases not matched to a gene: 7. This CDR3 spans 13 amino acids. CDR3 region: CAKPGQTNEKLFF. CDR3 sequence (DNA): TGCGCCAAACCGGGACAGACAAATGAAAAACTGTTTTTT.

The CDR3 sequence is CASSLAIGYPGGYTF. In DNA form, the CDR3 reads TGTGCCAGCAGTTTAGCCATCGGATACCCTGGGGGCTACACCTTC. The genes are TRBV27 and TRBJ1-2; D gene unclear. This CDR3 is built from 15 residues. Trimming took 2 bases from V and 8 from J, leaving 18 bases between them. Germline lookup yields CDR1 MNHEY and CDR2 SMNVEV (reference sequence).

The chain carries TRBV15 and TRBJ1-2, with a weak D call TRBD1 (5 bases). Germline CDR1 LNHNV, CDR2 YYDKDF (reference sequence). CDR3 size: 17 residues. Between the trimmed V and J ends, which lost 1 base and 2 bases, there was a span of 17 bases. This CDR3 is CATSRVLPGRDNYGYTF. CDR3 in DNA: TGTGCCACCAGCAGAGTGTTGCCGGGTCGGGACAACTATGGCTACACCTTC.

This clone was detected a few times. The chain uses TRBV11-3 and TRBJ2-7; D remains ambiguous. The CDR3 is made up of 12 amino acids. Germline loops: CDR1 SGHNT, CDR2 YENEEA. V lost 1 base and J lost 7, with 8 bases in between. The CDR3 sequence is CASSLVFREQYF. CDR3 nucleotides: TGTGCCAGCAGCTTAGTGTTCCGGGAGCAGTACTTC. Complete variable domain (other parts from reference TRBV11-3 and TRBJ2-7): EAGVVQSPRYKIIEKKQPVAFWCNPISGHNTLYWYLQNLGQGPELLIRYENEEAVDDSQLPKDRFSAERLKGVDSTLKIQPAELGDSAVYLCASSLVFREQYFGPGTRLTVT.

The V and J genes are TRBV6-6 and TRBJ2-7, with D possibly matching TRBD1 (6 bases). From germline, CDR1 is MNHNY and CDR2 SVGAGI (reference sequence). The CDR3 runs 12 residues. Between the trimmed V and J ends, which lost 5 bases and 2 bases, there was a span of 7 bases. Here the CDR3 reads CASSGTTYEQYF. CDR3 DNA: TGTGCCAGCAGTGGGACAACCTACGAGCAGTACTTC.

The chain uses TRBV4-1 and TRBJ2-7; D remains unclear. The CDR3 is 15 amino acids. Germline V lookup: CDR1 MGHRA, CDR2 YSYEKL. V lost 0 bases and J lost 3, with 12 bases in between. CDR3 amino acids: CASSQEVGTSYEQYF. The CDR3 nucleotides read TGCGCCAGCAGCCAAGAGGTCGGAACCAGCTACGAGCAGTACTTC.

This chain joins TRBV6-1 and TRBJ1-5; no clear D. Trimming took 0 bases from V and 11 from J, leaving 14 bases between them. The length of the CDR3 is 14 residues. The germline gives CDR1 MNHNS, CDR2 SASEGT. The CDR3 sequence is CASSEAPGARAQHF. CDR3 sequence (DNA): TGTGCCAGCAGTGAAGCACCAGGCGCTCGCGCCCAGCATTTT.

The CDR3 spells CAWSAAVSSYNSPLHF. CDR3 DNA sequence: TGTGCCTGGAGTGCAGCAGTTAGCTCCTATAATTCACCCCTCCACTTT. The chain joins TRBV30 to TRBJ1-6; no clear D. The CDR3 totals 16 residues. Trimming removed 1 base at V and 0 bases at J, with 10 bases between. CDR1 GTSNPN and CDR2 SVGIG come from the germline V gene (reference sequence).

The chain recombines TRBV21-1 with TRBJ2-7; TRBD2 is taken as the D call from the table, unchecked against the DNA. TRBV21-1 is shown as a pseudogene. CDR3 length: 15 residues. The CDR3: CASSNVPRSSYEQYF. The CDR3 DNA is TGTGCCAGCAGCAATGTGCCACGGAGCTCCTACGAGCAGTACTTC.

The sample holds a few counts of this clone. The chain recombines TRBV6-5 with TRBJ2-7; perhaps TRBD2 as D (5 bases). This CDR3 is built from 14 residues. Germline CDR1 and CDR2: MNHEY and SVGAGI. The germline V and J ends were trimmed by 2 bases and 0 bases, with 8 bases remaining between them. The CDR3 DNA follows: TGTGCCAGCAGTTACGTACGGGGCTCCTACGAGCAGTACTTC. Translated: CASSYVRGSYEQYF.

The chain has TRBV30 and TRBJ1-5; D unclear. Per the germline V gene, CDR1 is GTSNPN and CDR2 is SVGIG (reference sequence). V lost 0 bases and J lost 3, with 12 bases in between. The CDR3 is made up of 15 amino acids. The CDR3 spells CAWSVGVQPNQPQHF. Written as DNA, the CDR3 is TGTGCCTGGAGTGTCGGAGTGCAGCCCAATCAGCCCCAGCATTTT.

The gene calls are TRBV5-8 and TRBJ1-2; TRBD1 matches at 8 bases. This CDR3 spans 18 amino acids. With 0 bases clipped from V and 0 bases from J, the junction kept 10 bases outside the gene matches. Germline V gene lookup returns CDR1 SGHTS and CDR2 YDEGEE. DNA of the CDR3: TGTGCCAGCAGCTTGGGACGGGGACAGGCTCCTACTAACTATGGCTACACCTTC. Translating it yields CASSLGRGQAPTNYGYTF.

CDR3 amino acids: CASSSQGTEAFF. The DNA of the CDR3 is TGTGCCAGCAGCTCACAGGGAACAGAAGCTTTCTTT. The rearrangement links TRBV7-9 to TRBJ1-1, with D possibly matching TRBD1 (6 bases). Per germline, CDR1 SEHNR and CDR2 FQNEAQ (reference sequence). V dropped 4 bases and J dropped 8 bases, with 11 bases sitting between them. CDR3 length: 12 residues.

CDR3 coding DNA: TGTGCCAGCACCAAGGTCCCTGGGAAGGGAGAGACCCAGTACTTC. This encodes CASTKVPGKGETQYF. The V and J genes are TRBV6-1 and TRBJ2-5; D gene uncertain. V dropped 7 bases and J dropped 4 bases, with 19 bases sitting between them. The CDR3 consists of 15 residues. Germline values: CDR1 MNHNS, CDR2 SASEGT.

The rearrangement links TRBV29-1 to TRBJ2-2, with 7 bases matching TRBD2. Germline CDR1 and CDR2: SQVTM and ANQGSEA. CDR3 length: 15 residues. The V and J ends lost 7 bases and 1 base, in that order; junction bases with no gene match: 9. CDR3 region: CSEEPSGLNTGELFF. The CDR3 DNA reads TGCAGCGAAGAGCCTAGCGGACTGAACACCGGGGAGCTGTTTTTT.

The genes are TRBV15 and TRBJ1-1; D is unclear. From germline, CDR1 is LNHNV and CDR2 YYDKDF (reference sequence). The CDR3 totals 14 residues. Trimming removed 1 base at V and 5 bases at J, with 11 bases between. This chain's CDR3 is CATSRGAADTEAFF. CDR3 DNA: TGTGCCACCAGCAGAGGGGCAGCGGATACTGAAGCTTTCTTT.

The CDR3 loop is CASSERSQPQHF. CDR3 in DNA: TGTGCCAGCAGTGAGAGGTCTCAGCCCCAGCATTTT. The chain joins TRBV6-1 to TRBJ1-5; D gene unclear. The germline V gene encodes CDR1 MNHNS and CDR2 SASEGT. The CDR3 is made up of 12 amino acids. Deletions cut 3 bases from V and 6 bases from J, with 6 bases between.

The chain carries TRBV19 and TRBJ1-2; D is perhaps TRBD1 (5 bases). The CDR3 consists of 13 residues. V was trimmed by 9 bases and J by 8 bases, leaving 19 bases between them. CDR1 and CDR2 (germline): LNHDA, SQIVND (reference sequence). The CDR3: CASKTGGEGGYTF. The CDR3 coding sequence is TGTGCCAGCAAAACTGGGGGGGAAGGGGGCTACACCTTC. The full variable domain, in which reference TRBV19 and TRBJ1-2 provide the parts outside the CDR3, is DGGITQSPKYLFRKEGQNVTLSCEQNLNHDAMYWYRQDPGQGLRLIYYSQIVNDFQKGDIAEGYSVSREKKESFPLTVTSAQKNPTAFYLCASKTGGEGGYTFGSGTRLTVV.

The chain carries TRBV5-1 and TRBJ2-2, with 7 bases aligning to TRBD1. Germline CDR1 reads SGHRS; CDR2 reads YFSETQ. Trimming took 1 base from V and 1 from J; bases not matched to a gene: 7. The CDR3 is 17 amino acids. CDR3: CASSLNLAGGNTGELFF. CDR3 DNA: TGCGCCAGCAGCTTGAATTTGGCAGGGGGGAACACCGGGGAGCTGTTTTTT.

This chain links TRBV7-8 with TRBJ2-6, with D possibly being TRBD1 or TRBD2 (6 bases each). The CDR3 covers 18 residues. Germline V gives CDR1 SGHVS, CDR2 FQNEAQ. The germline V and J ends were trimmed by 5 bases and 1 base, with 18 bases remaining between them. DNA of the CDR3: TGTGCCAGCAGCCCTAGGGGGGACAAAGTATCTGGGGCCAACGTCCTGACTTTC. It specifies CASSPRGDKVSGANVLTF.

The V and J genes are TRBV6-6 and TRBJ1-5, with a weak D call TRBD1 (6 bases). The V end was cut by 2 bases, the J end by 6 bases, with 11 bases between. This CDR3 region has 14 residues. CDR1 and CDR2 from the germline V gene are MNHNY and SVGAGI (reference sequence). The DNA of the CDR3 is TGTGCCAGCAGTTACGGAAGGGGGGTTCAGCCCCAGCATTTT. This codes for CASSYGRGVQPQHF.

The V gene is TRBV4-1, the J gene TRBJ2-3, with D maybe TRBD2 (5 bases). The V and J ends lost 1 base and 3 bases respectively, with 23 bases between them. Germline V gives CDR1 MGHRA, CDR2 YSYEKL. The CDR3 is 19 amino acids. The CDR3 region has the DNA TGCGCCAGCAGCCAAGTCCCGTCGGGGATTGTAAGAAGTACAGATACGCAGTATTTT. It encodes CASSQVPSGIVRSTDTQYF.

The chain is built from TRBV19 and TRBJ2-1; possibly TRBD2 for D (6 bases). The CDR3 has 15 amino acids. Germline-derived CDR1 and CDR2 are LNHDA and SQIVND (reference sequence). The V end lost 3 bases, the J end lost 10 bases, and 19 bases lay between the germline ends. The CDR3 here is CASSMEGEVVGEQFF. CDR3 DNA: TGTGCCAGTAGTATGGAGGGAGAGGTGGTTGGGGAGCAGTTCTTC.

The genes are TRBV5-5 and TRBJ1-1; D is unclear. V was trimmed by 1 base and J by 0 bases, leaving 4 bases between them. In germline, CDR1 is SGHKS, CDR2 YYEKEE (reference sequence). The CDR3 totals 13 residues. The CDR3 nucleotides are TGTGCCAGCAGCTTGCGGGTGAACACTGAAGCTTTCTTT. Translation: CASSLRVNTEAFF.